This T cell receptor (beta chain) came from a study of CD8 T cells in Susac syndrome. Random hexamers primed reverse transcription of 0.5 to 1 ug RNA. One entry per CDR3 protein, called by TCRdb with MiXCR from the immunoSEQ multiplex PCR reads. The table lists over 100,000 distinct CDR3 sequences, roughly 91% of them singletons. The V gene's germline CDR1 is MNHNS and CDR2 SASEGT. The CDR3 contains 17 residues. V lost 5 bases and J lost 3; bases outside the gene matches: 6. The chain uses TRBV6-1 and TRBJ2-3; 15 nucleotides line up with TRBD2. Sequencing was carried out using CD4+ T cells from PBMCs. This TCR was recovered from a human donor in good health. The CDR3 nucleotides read TGTGCCAGCAGTCTCCGGACTAGCGGGAGGGCGACAGATACGCAGTATTTT. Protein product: CASSLRTSGRATDTQYF.